These T cell receptor beta chains were read from a single sample in a study of T cell responses to AZD1222 COVID-19 vaccine. The repertoire was sequenced with immunoSEQ multiplex PCR; TCRdb's copy has only in-frame clones and lacks some. Of more than 150,000 clones in the sample, 85% to 95% are singletons; the top ten hold approximately 1.8%. Sequences were derived from peripheral blood, sampled 28 days after the second AZD1222 dose. These receptor sequences come from an adult who received the AZD1222 COVID-19 vaccine. Each CDR3 is given with its conserved first and last residue. D genes are given only for firm matches. Only some rows state a clone size, as once, few, many or a class for expanded clones.

NA	TRBJ1-2	once	TRBV5-1	TGCGCCAGCAGCTTCTCAGGCACGGATAACTATGGCTACACCTTC	CASSFSGTDNYGYTF
NA	TRBJ2-3	NA	TRBV4-1	TGCGCCAGCAGCCAAAGCCCAGGGCAAGGCACAGATACGCAGTATTTT	CASSQSPGQGTDTQYF
NA	TRBJ2-4	NA	TRBV7-3	TGTGCCAGCAGCTCCCAGGGGGAGGAAGCCAAAAACATTCAGTACTTC	CASSSQGEEAKNIQYF
TRBD1	TRBJ1-5	NA	TRBV10-3	TGTGCCATCAGTGTAGAGACAGGGAATCAGCCCCAGCATTTT	CAISVETGNQPQHF
NA	TRBJ2-2	NA	TRBV6-5	TGTGCCAGCAGAAAACCAACAGGGCCCGGGGAGCTGTTTTTT	CASRKPTGPGELFF
NA	TRBJ1-3	NA	TRBV19	TGTGCCAGTAGTCTCATGGACAGCTCCTCTGGAAACACCATATATTTT	CASSLMDSSSGNTIYF
NA	TRBJ1-3	NA	TRBV13	TGTGCCAGCAGGAGAACGGACGGGGCCGTGAGAAACACCATATATTTT	CASRRTDGAVRNTIYF
NA	TRBJ1-1	NA	TRBV5-1	TGCGCCAGCAGCCCGGACGGTCGGTGGGACACTGAAGCTTTCTTT	CASSPDGRWDTEAFF
NA	TRBJ1-2	NA	TRBV28	TGTGCCAGCAGTCCTGCGCAGGTCGTCAACTATGGCTACACCTTC	CASSPAQVVNYGYTF
NA	TRBJ2-5	NA	TRBV7-6	TGTGCCAGCAGCGGCCCGGGGGTAGAGACCCAGTACTTC	CASSGPGVETQYF
NA	TRBJ2-6	NA	TRBV28	TGTGCCAGCCAGCCCACTGGGGCCAACGTCCTGACTTTC	CASQPTGANVLTF
NA	TRBJ2-3	NA	TRBV25-1	TGTGCCAGCATGGGAAGGGCGGGTAGCACAGATACGCAGTATTTT	CASMGRAGSTDTQYF
NA	TRBJ2-2	NA	TRBV11-2	TGTGCCAGCAGCTTAGAGTTGCCAGGGGAGCTGTTTTTT	CASSLELPGELFF
NA	TRBJ1-1	NA	TRBV7-6	TGTGCCAGCAGCTTGAGGAGAACGAACACTGAAGCTTTCTTT	CASSLRRTNTEAFF
TRBD2	TRBJ2-7	NA	TRBV30	TGTGCCTGGAGTGTTTTGGGAGGGGCCTACGAGCAGTACTTC	CAWSVLGGAYEQYF
NA	TRBJ1-6	once	TRBV6-5	TGTGCCAGCAGTTACTCGATGGGGGGCAATAATTCACCCCTCCACTTT	CASSYSMGGNNSPLHF
TRBD2	TRBJ2-3	NA	TRBV29-1	TGCAGCGTTGAAGATTGGACTAGCGGGAGTGCGACAGATACGCAGTATTTT	CSVEDWTSGSATDTQYF
TRBD1	TRBJ2-2	NA	TRBV5-1	TGCGCCAGCAGCTTGGTATCGACAGGGGTCTTCACCGGGGAGCTGTTTTTT	CASSLVSTGVFTGELFF
NA	TRBJ1-2	NA	TRBV28	TGTGCTACGGCAGAGATCTATGGCTACACCTTC	CATAEIYGYTF
NA	TRBJ2-7	NA	TRBV6-5	TGTGCCAGCACCAACTCCTACGAGCAGTACTTC	CASTNSYEQYF
NA	TRBJ2-7	NA	TRBV6-2/TRBV6-3	TGTGCCAGCAGTGACGGGATGACCTCCTACGAGCAGTACTTC	CASSDGMTSYEQYF
TRBD2	TRBJ2-1	NA	TRBV5-4	TGTGCCAGCAGCGTACTACTAGCGGGAGTCGATGAGCAGTTCTTC	CASSVLLAGVDEQFF
NA	TRBJ2-7	NA	TRBV18	TGTGCCAGCTCACCAGAGGCAGGGAAAGGCGAGCAGTACTTC	CASSPEAGKGEQYF
NA	TRBJ1-5	NA	TRBV6-5	TGTGCCAGCAGTTACTCCCCCAGGTTAGGACAGCCCCAGCATTTT	CASSYSPRLGQPQHF
TRBD1	TRBJ1-6	NA	TRBV9	TGTGCCAGCAGCGCCCAGGGACAGGCCAATTCACCCCTCCACTTT	CASSAQGQANSPLHF
TRBD1	TRBJ1-6	NA	TRBV28	TGTGCCAGCAGTTCAGCAAGGACAGGGGCCGAGAATTCACCCCTCCACTTT	CASSSARTGAENSPLHF
NA	TRBJ1-1	NA	TRBV7-3	TGTGCCAGCAGCTTGAGACTGGACACTGAAGCTTTCTTT	CASSLRLDTEAFF
NA	TRBJ1-2	NA	TRBV4-1	TGCGCCAGCAGCCAAGATTTGCGCGAAGGCTACACCTTC	CASSQDLREGYTF
NA	TRBJ1-1	NA	TRBV20-1	TGCAGGCCGGGAGGCACTGAAGCTTTCTTT	CRPGGTEAFF
TRBD1	TRBJ2-5	NA	TRBV5-1	TGCGCCAGCTATACACAGGGGGCGAGAGAGACCCAGTACTTC	CASYTQGARETQYF
TRBD1	TRBJ2-5	NA	TRBV6-5	TGTGCCAGCAGTTACTCGGGACAGGGGGGAGAGACCCAGTACTTC	CASSYSGQGGETQYF
TRBD1	TRBJ2-3	NA	TRBV3-1/TRBV3-2	TGTGCCAGCAGCCGTACAGGGGTGACTAGCACAGATACGCAGTATTTT	CASSRTGVTSTDTQYF
NA	TRBJ1-2	NA	TRBV18	TGTGCCAGCTCACCTGCGGCCAGGGGTAACTATGGCTACACCTTC	CASSPAARGNYGYTF
NA	TRBJ1-6	once	TRBV19	TGTGCCAGTAGTATCGCAGGGACCAATTCACCCCTCCACTTT	CASSIAGTNSPLHF
NA	TRBJ1-2	NA	TRBV7-9	TGTGCCAGCAGCCTTGGGTCGGGTGGGGTTGGCTACACCTTC	CASSLGSGGVGYTF
TRBD2	TRBJ2-3	NA	TRBV4-1	TGCGCCAGCAGCCAAGATGCTGCACTAGCGGGGACAGATACGCAGTATTTT	CASSQDAALAGTDTQYF
NA	TRBJ1-1	NA	TRBV19	TGTGCCAGTAGTCTAAAGACAGTCATGAACACTGAAGCTTTCTTT	CASSLKTVMNTEAFF
NA	TRBJ2-3	NA	TRBV28	TGTGCCAGCCTTTCCAACATGGATACGCAGTATTTT	CASLSNMDTQYF
TRBD2	TRBJ2-1	NA	TRBV9	TGTGCCAGCAGCGTAGCTACGATACGAGAACTAGCGGGAGGGAGTCGGCATGAGCAGTTCTTC	CASSVATIRELAGGSRHEQFF
TRBD1	TRBJ1-2	NA	TRBV7-2	TGTGCCAGCAGCATCCCCGACAGGGGTTGGGGCTACACCTTC	CASSIPDRGWGYTF
NA	TRBJ1-5	NA	TRBV20-1	TGCAGTGCAGGTGGGGAACAGCCCCAGCATTTT	CSAGGEQPQHF